These 32 T cell receptor beta chains share one sample of origin, sequenced in a study of blood T cells in healthy people across ages. Alongside a J-beta primer mix, a sample-barcoded 5' primer served in a second PCR lasting 7 to 11 cycles. TCRdb re-called the 5' RACE reads with MiXCR, one entry per CDR3 protein. Of about 800,000 distinct CDR3 sequences in the sample, roughly 60% were seen once. The sample was blood. The receptors stem from a man in his thirties or forties in good health.

This clonotype was found a few times. This chain uses TRBV6-5 with TRBJ2-1; unclear D gene. The length of the CDR3 is 13 residues. Per the germline V gene, CDR1 is MNHEY and CDR2 is SVGAGI. V lost 0 bases to trimming and J lost 9 bases, with 9 bases between them. The CDR3 reads CASSYSIVGEQFF. CDR3 DNA sequence: TGTGCCAGCAGTTACTCGATAGTTGGTGAGCAGTTCTTC.

This clonotype was counted between two and nine times. The CDR3 reads CSVETQGMRGGYTF. In nucleotides, the CDR3 is TGCAGCGTTGAGACGCAGGGGATGAGGGGCGGCTACACCTTC. This chain links TRBV29-1 with TRBJ1-2; perhaps TRBD1 as D (6 bases). Germline loops: CDR1 SQVTM, CDR2 ANQGSEA. Trimming took off 3 bases at V and 8 bases at J, with 19 bases between the two ends. This CDR3 has 14 residues.

The J gene is TRBJ1-2, the V gene TRBV20-1; perhaps TRBD1 as D (5 bases). Trimming took 3 bases from V and 4 from J, leaving 24 bases between them. There are 17 residues in the CDR3. Germline values: CDR1 DFQATT, CDR2 SNEGSKA (reference sequence). This CDR3 is CSARHYRTTRGTYGYTF. CDR3 coding DNA: TGCAGTGCTAGGCACTATAGGACAACTCGAGGGACCTATGGCTACACCTTC.

The chain joins TRBV20-1 to TRBJ1-2, with a weak D call TRBD1 (5 bases). V dropped 7 bases and J dropped 4 bases, with 16 bases sitting between them. The CDR3 runs to 13 residues. Germline lookup yields CDR1 DFQATT and CDR2 SNEGSKA (reference sequence). The CDR3 region has the DNA TGCAGTGTGCAGGGTCCCCTTACCTATGGCTACACCTTC. Translating it yields CSVQGPLTYGYTF.

This clonotype appeared a few times. The genes are TRBV6-1 and TRBJ2-6; 10 positions match TRBD1. Germline V gene sequence: CDR1 MNHNS, CDR2 SASEGT. With V trimmed by 11 bases and J by 0 bases, 7 bases remained unmatched. The CDR3 totals 16 residues. CDR3 coding DNA: TGTGCCGCACGACAGGGGGCCTTCTCTGGGGCCAACGTCCTGACTTTC. This translates into CAARQGAFSGANVLTF.

This clonotype was counted a single time. The V call is TRBV6-1, the J call TRBJ1-5; TRBD1 matches 7 bases. J lost 3 bases, V lost 3 bases, and 5 bases had no gene match. This CDR3 spans 15 amino acids. Germline CDR1 and CDR2: MNHNS and SASEGT. CDR3 coding DNA: TGTGCCAGCAGTGAGATAACAGGGGCCAATCAGCCCCAGCATTTT. This sequence encodes CASSEITGANQPQHF.

V and J are TRBV29-1 and TRBJ2-1, with D perhaps TRBD2 (6 bases). Trimming pared 2 bases from V and 7 bases from J, leaving 21 bases between. Germline V gene sequence: CDR1 SQVTM, CDR2 ANQGSEA. The CDR3 has 16 residues. The CDR3 protein is CSVEPFMTHRGNEQFF. CDR3 sequence (DNA): TGCAGCGTTGAACCATTCATGACCCATCGGGGGAATGAGCAGTTCTTC.

The V call is TRBV7-2, the J call TRBJ2-1, with a possible D match to TRBD1 (6 bases). V lost 11 bases and J 4 bases, leaving 9 bases between the germline ends. The CDR3 extends over 11 amino acids. Germline V lookup: CDR1 SGHTA, CDR2 FQGNSA. CDR3 in amino acids: CAARGYNEQFF. The CDR3 DNA follows: TGTGCCGCCAGGGGTTACAATGAGCAGTTCTTC.

In this sample, this clonotype turned up a few times. The chain carries TRBV6-2 or TRBV6-3 and TRBJ2-1; 8 positions match TRBD2. V was clipped by 6 bases and J by 5 bases; unmatched bases: 12. This CDR3 region has 16 residues. Germline values: CDR1 MNHEY, CDR2 SVGEGT. CDR3 DNA sequence: TGTGCCAGCAGGGCGACACTAGCGGAAATAAACAATGAGCAGTTCTTC. This encodes CASRATLAEINNEQFF.

By share, this clonotype ranks as medium-sized. The chain uses TRBV20-1 and TRBJ2-5; no clear D. The germline V gene has CDR1 DFQATT and CDR2 SNEGSKA (reference sequence). CDR3 size: 14 residues. Trimming took off 5 bases at V and 1 base at J, with 14 bases between the two ends. CDR3 loop: CSAPSSMFQETQYF. The CDR3, as DNA: TGCAGTGCTCCCTCCAGTATGTTCCAAGAGACCCAGTACTTC.

This chain links TRBV2 with TRBJ2-2, with 10 bases aligning to TRBD2. Germline V CDR1 and CDR2: SNHLY, FYNNEI. The V segment lost 5 bases and the J segment 4 bases; nucleotides outside the gene matches: 4. This CDR3 is 15 amino acids long. CDR3 in DNA: TGTGCCAGCAGTCCCCGGACTAGCGGCACCGGGGAGCTGTTTTTT. This gives the protein CASSPRTSGTGELFF. The variable domain in full, completed from reference TRBV2 and TRBJ2-2, reads EPEVTQTPSHQVTQMGQEVILRCVPISNHLYFYWYRQILGQKVEFLVSFYNNEISEKSEIFDDQFSVERPDGSNFTLKIRSTKLEDSAMYFCASSPRTSGTGELFFGEGSRLTVL.

The chain uses TRBV30 and TRBJ2-7; the D call may be TRBD1 or TRBD2 (5 bases each). The CDR3 runs to 11 residues. Germline V gene sequence: CDR1 GTSNPN, CDR2 SVGIG (reference sequence). The CDR3 protein is CSWGTSYEQYF. The CDR3 DNA sequence: TGTTCTTGGGGGACCTCCTACGAGCAGTACTTC.

The V call is TRBV20-1, the J call TRBJ2-3; either TRBD1 or TRBD2 may supply D (6 bases each). CDR1 DFQATT and CDR2 SNEGSKA come from the germline V gene (reference sequence). The CDR3 consists of 13 residues. V gave up 7 bases and J gave up 4 bases, with 15 bases separating them. The CDR3 protein is CSGSSGGADTQYF. Written as DNA, the CDR3 is TGCAGTGGGTCCTCCGGGGGCGCAGATACGCAGTATTTT.

A few counts support this clonotype. For the CDR3, the DNA is TGTGCCAGCTTCGGGGCAGGGGCCAACGTCCTGACTTTC. Translating it yields CASFGAGANVLTF. This rearrangement joins TRBV18 to TRBJ2-6; D is perhaps TRBD1 or TRBD2 (5 bases each). V dropped 7 bases and J dropped 4 bases, with 8 bases sitting between them. CDR1 is KGHSH, CDR2 LQKENI, per germline. CDR3 size: 13 residues.

This chain connects TRBV7-9 to TRBJ1-2; TRBD1 is a possible D gene (6 bases). CDR3 length equals 13 residues. The germline CDR1 and CDR2 sequences are SEHNR and FQNEAQ (reference sequence). The ends were cut back, 2 bases at V and 8 bases at J, with 12 bases in the middle. CDR3 residues: CASSLTYRDGYTF. In DNA form, the CDR3 reads TGTGCCAGCAGCTTAACTTACAGGGACGGCTACACCTTC.

The chain links TRBV6-5 to TRBJ2-1; maybe TRBD2 (6 bases). V lost 4 bases and J lost 8, with 12 bases in between. Per germline, CDR1 MNHEY and CDR2 SVGAGI. The CDR3 sequence is 13 residues long. The CDR3 loop is CASSLLARHEQFF. The CDR3 bases are TGTGCCAGCAGTTTACTAGCTAGGCATGAGCAGTTCTTC.

DNA for the CDR3: TGTGCCAGCAGTACCTCGGGTCAACAGAGTACTCGAGAGACCCAGTACTTC. Protein: CASSTSGQQSTRETQYF. The chain employs TRBV2 and TRBJ2-5; D gene uncertain. The CDR3 is made up of 17 amino acids. Trimming took off 5 bases at V and 4 bases at J, with 23 bases between the two ends. Per the germline V gene, CDR1 is SNHLY and CDR2 is FYNNEI.

The chain has TRBV12-3 or TRBV12-4 and TRBJ2-7; 7 nucleotides align to TRBD2. Trimming removed 5 bases from V and 2 bases from J; junction bases left unmatched: 6. The CDR3 is made up of 14 amino acids. Here the CDR3 DNA reads TGTGCCAGCAGTGAGGTGGGGGGGGCCTACGAGCAGTACTTC. Translation: CASSEVGGAYEQYF.

The chain is built from TRBV6-5 and TRBJ2-5; D is undetermined. The germline V gene encodes CDR1 MNHEY and CDR2 SVGAGI. There are 14 residues in the CDR3. The germline V and J ends were trimmed by 0 bases and 7 bases, with 12 bases remaining between them. The CDR3 sequence is CASSYSSRLGTQYF. The CDR3 nucleotides are TGTGCCAGCAGTTACTCGAGTCGGTTGGGGACCCAGTACTTC.

On this clonotype: One end of the junction is discordant with germline, which a read error may explain. The rearrangement joins TRBV12-3 or TRBV12-4 to TRBJ1-2, with D unresolved. CDR3 length: 17 residues. In DNA form, the CDR3 reads TGTGCCAGCAGTTTCACCTCGGACCCCCGATCGCTCTATGGCTACACCTTT. It encodes CASSFTSDPRSLYGYTF.

This clonotype was detected only once. The chain employs TRBV27 and TRBJ1-1, with D uncertain. There are 14 residues in the CDR3. Trimming removed 7 bases from V and 3 bases from J, with 15 bases in between. Germline values: CDR1 MNHEY, CDR2 SMNVEV (reference sequence). The CDR3 protein is CASTTLAGHTEAFF. DNA of the CDR3: TGTGCCAGCACGACGCTAGCCGGGCACACTGAAGCTTTCTTT.

The chain has TRBV20-1 and TRBJ2-3; 12 bases are a match to TRBD2. The J segment lost 5 bases and the V segment lost 0 bases, leaving 9 bases of the junction unmatched. CDR3 length: 17 residues. CDR1 and CDR2 (germline): DFQATT, SNEGSKA (reference sequence). The CDR3 DNA is TGCAGTGCTAGAGAGCCTACTACTAGCGGGGGGCAAGATACGCAGTATTTT. Its translation: CSAREPTTSGGQDTQYF.

The J gene is TRBJ2-4, the V gene TRBV29-1; D is undetermined. The DNA end is a closer match to TRBJ2-7, so the J assignment may be wrong. CDR1 is SQVTM, CDR2 ANQGSEA, per germline. The CDR3 totals 13 residues. The CDR3 DNA reads as TGCAGCGTTTTCGTACAAGACGTCTACGAGCAGTACTTC. Translated, it gives CSVFVQDVYEQYF.

The J gene is TRBJ2-7, the V gene TRBV12-3 or TRBV12-4; D might be TRBD1 (6 bases). Trimming removed 5 bases at V and 3 bases at J, with 17 bases between. This CDR3 contains 15 residues. CDR3 coding DNA: TGTGCCAGCAGTACTGGAGGTAGGACAGTCTACGAGCAGTACTTC. Translated, it gives CASSTGGRTVYEQYF.

The chain links TRBV9 to TRBJ2-1, with unresolved D. In germline, CDR1 is SGDLS, CDR2 YYNGEE. Trimming stripped 4 bases from V and 0 bases from J, with 11 bases between. The CDR3 totals 15 residues. CDR3: CASSKGQGSYNEQFF. The CDR3 nucleotides read TGTGCCAGCAGCAAGGGCCAAGGCTCCTACAATGAGCAGTTCTTC. The full variable domain, completed using reference TRBV9 and TRBJ2-1, is DSGVTQTPKHLITATGQRVTLRCSPRSGDLSVYWYQQSLDQGLQFLIQYYNGEERAKGNILERFSAQQFPDLHSELNLSSLELGDSALYFCASSKGQGSYNEQFFGPGTRLTVL.

The chain has TRBV12-3 or TRBV12-4 and TRBJ2-5; 9 bases match TRBD2. The CDR3 has 15 amino acids. J lost 5 bases, V lost 6 bases, and 10 bases had no gene match. This CDR3 is CASSSISGGRETQYF. CDR3 coding DNA: TGTGCCAGCAGCTCCATAAGCGGGGGGAGGGAGACCCAGTACTTC.

The chain recombines TRBV6-5 with TRBJ2-5; TRBD2 agrees at 7 bases. Trimming took 7 bases from V and 11 from J; bases not matched to a gene: 19. This CDR3 comprises 15 residues. Germline lookup yields CDR1 MNHEY and CDR2 SVGAGI. The CDR3, as DNA: TGTGCCAGCACCATTTTCAGCGGGACTGTATATGAGCAGTACTTC. Protein: CASTIFSGTVYEQYF.

Only a few counts were recorded for this clonotype. The chain couples TRBV29-1 to TRBJ2-7; 8 bases fit TRBD2. Germline CDR1 and CDR2: SQVTM and ANQGSEA. This CDR3 region has 16 residues. The J segment lost 2 bases and the V segment lost 4 bases, leaving 13 bases of the junction unmatched. This CDR3 reads CSVVGLFAGGAYEQYF. Here the CDR3 DNA reads TGCAGCGTTGTTGGACTGTTCGCGGGGGGAGCCTACGAGCAGTACTTC.

The V gene is TRBV7-2, the J gene TRBJ2-4, with a tentative D call TRBD1 (7 bases). The assigned J gene may be wrong: the sequence end matches TRBJ2-7 better. Germline V gives CDR1 SGHTA, CDR2 FQGNSA. The CDR3 extends over 17 amino acids. DNA for the CDR3: TGTGCCAGCAGCCCAGGGGGGCTCCGGGACACTGCCTACGAGCAGTACTTC. Translation: CASSPGGLRDTAYEQYF.

This clonotype has more than one count but fewer than ten. The chain uses TRBV6-5 and TRBJ2-3; the match to TRBD1 covers 9 bases. Germline V gene sequence: CDR1 MNHEY, CDR2 SVGAGI. J lost 7 bases, V lost 4 bases, and 9 bases had no gene match. This CDR3 has 15 residues. The DNA of the CDR3 is TGTGCCAGCAGTTCTCCGGGACAGGGAATTAATACGCAGTATTTT. Translation: CASSSPGQGINTQYF.

The rearrangement uses TRBV20-1 and TRBJ2-7; TRBD2 aligns across 9 bases. The CDR3 extends over 14 amino acids. Germline assignment: CDR1 DFQATT and CDR2 SNEGSKA (reference sequence). J was trimmed by 2 bases and V by 5 bases; bases with no gene match: 7. The DNA of the CDR3 is TGCAGTGCTCCTCTAGCGGGACTCCCCTACGAGCAGTACTTC. Protein: CSAPLAGLPYEQYF.

This clonotype was picked up a small number of times. The rearrangement joins TRBV20-1 to TRBJ1-2; D call uncertain. The CDR3 has 13 residues. V was cut by 6 bases and J by 1 base, with 12 bases left in between. Germline V lookup: CDR1 DFQATT, CDR2 SNEGSKA (reference sequence). CDR3 sequence (DNA): TGCAGTGCCGAACTGACTAGTAACTATGGCTACACCTTC. This codes for CSAELTSNYGYTF.